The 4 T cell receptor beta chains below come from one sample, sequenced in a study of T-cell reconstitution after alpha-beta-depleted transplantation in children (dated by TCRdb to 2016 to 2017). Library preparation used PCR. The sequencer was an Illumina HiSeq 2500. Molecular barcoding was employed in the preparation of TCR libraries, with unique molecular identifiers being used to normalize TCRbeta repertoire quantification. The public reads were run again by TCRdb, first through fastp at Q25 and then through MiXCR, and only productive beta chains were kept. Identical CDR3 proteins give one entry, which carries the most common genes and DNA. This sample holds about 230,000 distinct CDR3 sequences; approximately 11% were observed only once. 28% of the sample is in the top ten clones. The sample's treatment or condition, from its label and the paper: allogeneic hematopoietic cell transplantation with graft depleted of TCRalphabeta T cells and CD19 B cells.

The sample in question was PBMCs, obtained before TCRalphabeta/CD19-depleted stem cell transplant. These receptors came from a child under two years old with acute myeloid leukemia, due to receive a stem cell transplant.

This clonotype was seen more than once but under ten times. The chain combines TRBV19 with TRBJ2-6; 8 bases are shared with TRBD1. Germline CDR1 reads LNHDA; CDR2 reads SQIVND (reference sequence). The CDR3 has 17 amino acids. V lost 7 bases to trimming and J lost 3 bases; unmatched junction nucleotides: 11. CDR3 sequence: CASKGSGGAGGANVLTF. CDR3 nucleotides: TGTGCCAGTAAGGGGTCAGGGGGCGCCGGTGGGGCCAACGTCCTGACTTTC.

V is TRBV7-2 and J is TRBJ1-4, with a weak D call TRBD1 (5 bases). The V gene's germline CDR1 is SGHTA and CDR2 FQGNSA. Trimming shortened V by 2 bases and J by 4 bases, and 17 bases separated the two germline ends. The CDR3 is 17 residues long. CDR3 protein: CASSLLGRAIFNEKLFF. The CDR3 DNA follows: TGTGCCAGCAGCTTATTGGGCAGGGCGATTTTTAATGAAAAACTGTTTTTT.

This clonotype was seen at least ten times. CDR3 sequence: CASSPIGQRNTEAFF. DNA of the CDR3: TGTGCCAGCAGCCCAATCGGACAGAGGAACACTGAAGCTTTCTTT. V gene TRBV7-9 combines with J gene TRBJ1-1; TRBD1 is a possible D gene (6 bases). V lost 5 bases and J lost 1, with 14 bases in between. Germline V lookup: CDR1 SEHNR, CDR2 FQNEAQ (reference sequence). This CDR3 spans 15 amino acids.

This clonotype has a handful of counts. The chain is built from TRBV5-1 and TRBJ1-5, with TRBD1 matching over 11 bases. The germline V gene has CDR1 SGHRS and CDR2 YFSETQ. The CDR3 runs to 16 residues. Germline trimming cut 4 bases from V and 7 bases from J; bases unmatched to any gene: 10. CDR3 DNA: TGCGCCAGCAGCCCGGGCGGGACAGGGGGAAGCCAGCCCCAGCATTTT. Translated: CASSPGGTGGSQPQHF.